Below, 30 T cell receptor beta chains from the same sample are listed, as sequenced in a study of cytomegalovirus exposure and HLA in healthy donors. A multiplex PCR was run with 60 Vbeta primers and 13 Jbeta primers. The repertoire was sequenced with immunoSEQ multiplex PCR; TCRdb's copy has only in-frame clones and lacks some. The sample shows approximately 100,000 clones, around 67% of them seen only once. Sequenced sample: PBMCs. The receptors derive from a woman in her forties or fifties in good health and CMV-seronegative.

The chain recombines TRBV5-6 with TRBJ1-2; the match to TRBD1 covers 8 bases. Germline V gene lookup returns CDR1 SGHDT and CDR2 YYEEEE. This CDR3 region has 14 residues. Trimming removed 1 base from V and 5 bases from J; junction bases left unmatched: 4. CDR3 in amino acids: CASSLRDRHYGYTF. CDR3 nucleotide sequence: TGTGCCAGCAGCTTGAGGGACAGGCATTATGGCTACACCTTC.

This chain uses TRBV6-5 with TRBJ2-7; 11 positions agree with TRBD1. Trimming took 4 bases from V and 5 from J; bases not matched to a gene: 7. The CDR3 has 15 amino acids. Germline V gives CDR1 MNHEY, CDR2 SVGAGI. CDR3 sequence reads: CASSFRTGGYDEQYF. In nucleotides, the CDR3 is TGTGCCAGCAGTTTCAGGACAGGGGGCTACGACGAGCAGTACTTC.

This clone was recorded a few times. As DNA, the CDR3 is TGCGCCAGCAGCCAAGTTGCCAGGGGGTACTATGGCTACACCTTC. Its protein product is CASSQVARGYYGYTF. The V and J genes are TRBV4-1 and TRBJ1-2; 7 bases are shared with TRBD1. CDR1 MGHRA and CDR2 YSYEKL come from the germline V gene. The length of the CDR3 is 15 residues. V was pared by 1 base and J by 3 bases, with 5 bases of the junction left unmatched.

V is TRBV21-1 and J is TRBJ2-7; TRBD1, the D gene given by the table, was not confirmed from the DNA. TRBV21-1 is listed as a pseudogene. The CDR3 has 16 residues. CDR3 bases: TGTGCCAGCAGCAGGAAGGGGCACCCGATCTCCTACGAGCAGTACTTC. Its translation is CASSRKGHPISYEQYF.

The rearrangement uses TRBV19 and TRBJ2-7, with 9 bases matching TRBD2. V lost 5 bases, J lost 2 bases, and 4 bases stayed unmatched. The CDR3 loop spans 14 amino acids. Germline V gene sequence: CDR1 LNHDA, CDR2 SQIVND (reference sequence). The CDR3 here is CASSVLAGPYEQYF. The CDR3 DNA follows: TGTGCCAGTAGTGTCCTAGCGGGACCCTACGAGCAGTACTTC.

The V call is TRBV7-9, the J call TRBJ1-6; TRBD1 agrees at 7 bases. CDR1 is SEHNR, CDR2 FQNEAQ, per germline (reference sequence). After removal of 1 base from V and 6 bases from J, the junction contained 3 bases not matched to a gene. The CDR3 sequence is 15 residues long. The CDR3 is CASSLEGQPNSPLHF. The CDR3 region has the DNA TGTGCCAGCAGCTTAGAGGGACAGCCTAATTCACCCCTCCACTTT.

The rearrangement uses TRBV5-1 and TRBJ1-5; no reliable D call. Trimming cost V 0 bases and J 1 base, with 5 bases left between them. This CDR3 has 14 residues. Germline V CDR1 and CDR2: SGHRS, YFSETQ. CDR3 sequence reads: CASSLDSSNQPQHF. In nucleotides, the CDR3 is TGCGCCAGCAGCTTGGACAGCAGCAATCAGCCCCAGCATTTT.

This chain uses TRBV4-3 with TRBJ1-4; TRBD1 agrees at 7 bases. Germline assignment: CDR1 LGHNA and CDR2 YSLEER. Germline trimming cut 1 base from V and 6 bases from J; bases unmatched to any gene: 2. The CDR3 runs 14 residues. This CDR3 reads CASSQGQGYEKLFF. For the CDR3, the DNA is TGCGCCAGCAGCCAAGGACAGGGCTATGAAAAACTGTTTTTT.

The chain carries TRBV7-8 and TRBJ2-2; D call uncertain. The CDR3 extends over 12 amino acids. The V gene's germline CDR1 is SGHVS and CDR2 FQNEAQ. V was cut by 8 bases and J by 1 base, with 5 bases left in between. The CDR3: CASPMNTGELFF. DNA for the CDR3: TGTGCCAGCCCAATGAACACCGGGGAGCTGTTTTTT.

The chain has TRBV6-1 and TRBJ2-1, with 12 nucleotides matching TRBD2. CDR3 length: 16 residues. Germline V gives CDR1 MNHNS, CDR2 SASEGT. The J segment lost 3 bases and the V segment lost 4 bases, leaving 4 bases of the junction unmatched. CDR3 nucleotide sequence: TGTGCCAGCAGTGGCAGACTAGCGGGAGTCTACAATGAGCAGTTCTTC. As protein: CASSGRLAGVYNEQFF.

This clone occurred a few times. The chain joins TRBV6-5 to TRBJ2-3; TRBD2 is a possible D gene (6 bases). The germline V gene encodes CDR1 MNHEY and CDR2 SVGAGI. Trimming stripped 7 bases from V and 3 bases from J, with 14 bases between. CDR3 length: 14 amino acids. The CDR3 region is CASIPGRWTDTQYF. CDR3 bases: TGTGCCAGCATTCCAGGGAGGTGGACAGATACGCAGTATTTT.

The rearrangement uses TRBV5-1 and TRBJ2-7; a possible D gene is TRBD1 (5 bases). Germline loops: CDR1 SGHRS, CDR2 YFSETQ. Between the trimmed V and J ends, which lost 5 bases and 4 bases, there was a span of 13 bases. The CDR3 consists of 13 residues. DNA for the CDR3: TGCGCCAGCAGGCCAGGGAACGGATACGAGCAGTACTTC. Encoded protein: CASRPGNGYEQYF.

The chain uses TRBV7-9 and TRBJ2-7; a possible D gene is TRBD2 (5 bases). The CDR3 is 13 amino acids. Germline V gene sequence: CDR1 SEHNR, CDR2 FQNEAQ (reference sequence). V lost 3 bases and J 2 bases, leaving 8 bases between the germline ends. CDR3 residues: CASSFAGAYEQYF. The CDR3 DNA follows: TGTGCCAGCAGCTTCGCCGGGGCCTACGAGCAGTACTTC.

The V call is TRBV18, the J call TRBJ2-1, with 12 positions matching TRBD2. CDR1 KGHSH and CDR2 LQKENI come from the germline V gene. Germline trimming cut 2 bases from V and 6 bases from J; bases unmatched to any gene: 8. CDR3 length: 17 amino acids. For the CDR3, the DNA is TGTGCCAGCTCACCAAGGTCTAGCGGGAGGGTTATCAATGAGCAGTTCTTC. Its translation: CASSPRSSGRVINEQFF.

V gene TRBV19 combines with J gene TRBJ2-3; 8 nucleotides line up with TRBD2. The CDR3 totals 14 residues. The germline V gene has CDR1 LNHDA and CDR2 SQIVND (reference sequence). V lost 6 bases and J lost 6; bases outside the gene matches: 8. Written as DNA, the CDR3 is TGTGCCAGTAGGACCCGGGGGGGCGGGGATACGCAGTATTTT. Its protein product is CASRTRGGGDTQYF.

J is TRBJ2-7 and V is TRBV10-2, with D tentatively TRBD1 (7 bases). Trimming stripped 0 bases from V and 6 bases from J, with 15 bases between. The CDR3 consists of 15 residues. The V gene's germline CDR1 is WSHSY and CDR2 SAAADI. CDR3 bases: TGCGCCAGCAGTGAGTCGACTCGGCAGGGGGGCGAGCAGTACTTC. This sequence encodes CASSESTRQGGEQYF.

The chain carries TRBV6-5 and TRBJ2-1, with TRBD1 matching over 7 bases. The CDR3 spans 16 residues. V gave up 4 bases and J gave up 1 base; unmatched junction bases: 7. CDR1 MNHEY and CDR2 SVGAGI come from the germline V gene. The CDR3, as DNA: TGTGCCAGCAGTTTACAGGGGCTGAGGTCCTACAATGAGCAGTTCTTC. Translating gives CASSLQGLRSYNEQFF.

In this sample, this clone turned up a few times. The J gene is TRBJ1-5, the V gene TRBV18; a weak D match, TRBD1 (5 bases). The germline V and J ends were trimmed by 4 bases and 5 bases, with 9 bases remaining between them. CDR1 and CDR2 (germline): KGHSH, LQKENI. This CDR3 has 13 amino acids. Here the CDR3 DNA reads TGTGCCAGCTCACAGCTGACAGATCAGCCCCAGCATTTT. It encodes CASSQLTDQPQHF.

This rearrangement joins TRBV2 to TRBJ2-5, with 13 bases lining up with TRBD2. Trimming removed 6 bases from V and 2 bases from J; junction bases left unmatched: 9. This CDR3 spans 17 amino acids. CDR1 is SNHLY and CDR2 is FYNNEI in the germline V gene. The CDR3 loop reads CASSAGTSGIFQETQYF. CDR3 in DNA: TGTGCCAGCAGCGCCGGGACTAGCGGGATTTTTCAAGAGACCCAGTACTTC.

The chain joins TRBV7-8 to TRBJ2-1; 8 bases map to TRBD2. The germline V gene encodes CDR1 SGHVS and CDR2 FQNEAQ. The ends lost 0 bases at V and 9 bases at J; junction bases unmatched: 7. The CDR3 spans 15 residues. The CDR3, as DNA: TGTGCCAGCAGCTTAGCAGGCGGGAGCGGGGGTGAGCAGTTCTTC. Translating it yields CASSLAGGSGGEQFF.

The V and J genes are TRBV11-2 and TRBJ2-5, with 8 bases that match TRBD2. This CDR3 region has 15 residues. Germline V gene data show CDR1 as SGHAT and CDR2 as FQNNGV. Trimming at V came to 5 bases and at J to 5 bases, leaving 10 bases not matched to a gene. DNA of the CDR3: TGTGCCAGCAGCGCAGCGGGAGTTGGTTGGGAGACCCAGTACTTC. This gives the protein CASSAAGVGWETQYF.

The J gene is TRBJ1-5, the V gene TRBV4-1; D is unclear. Germline V CDR1 and CDR2: MGHRA, YSYEKL. Trimming cost V 3 bases and J 3 bases, with 3 bases left between them. This CDR3 region has 12 residues. CDR3 residues: CASSHVNQPQHF. The CDR3 nucleotides read TGCGCCAGCAGCCACGTCAATCAGCCCCAGCATTTT.

The chain joins TRBV5-1 to TRBJ2-6, with no clear D. V dropped 2 bases and J dropped 2 bases, with 8 bases sitting between them. Germline CDR1 and CDR2: SGHRS and YFSETQ. This CDR3 is 15 amino acids long. DNA for the CDR3: TGCGCCAGCAGCTTCCTAGAGGCTGGGGCCAACGTCCTGACTTTC. Encoded protein: CASSFLEAGANVLTF.

The chain carries TRBV7-9 and TRBJ2-1; 9 nucleotides line up with TRBD2. The V gene end was trimmed by 7 bases and the J gene end by 3 bases; junction bases not matched to a gene: 10. Germline CDR1 and CDR2: SEHNR and FQNEAQ (reference sequence). This CDR3 comprises 16 residues. The CDR3 nucleotides read TGTGCCAGCAAAACCGGGACTAGCATGATCTACAATGAGCAGTTCTTC. Amino acid sequence: CASKTGTSMIYNEQFF.

The chain has TRBV5-1 and TRBJ2-6, with D possibly TRBD1 on 5 matching bases. The germline V gene encodes CDR1 SGHRS and CDR2 YFSETQ. V was trimmed by 0 bases and J by 1 base, leaving 8 bases between them. The CDR3 is 16 residues long. For the CDR3, the DNA is TGCGCCAGCAGCTTGGGCCAGGGATCTGGGGCCAACGTCCTGACTTTC. Protein: CASSLGQGSGANVLTF.

The chain joins TRBV5-1 to TRBJ2-3; D is unresolved. The V end was cut by 0 bases, the J end by 2 bases, with 13 bases between. The length of the CDR3 is 16 residues. CDR1 SGHRS and CDR2 YFSETQ come from the germline V gene. The CDR3, as DNA: TGCGCCAGCAGCTTGGGTTTGGCCTCTTTCACAGATACGCAGTATTTT. It codes for CASSLGLASFTDTQYF.

This clone has only a few counts. The chain recombines TRBV29-1 with TRBJ2-7; a possible D gene is TRBD1 (6 bases). CDR1 is SQVTM, CDR2 ANQGSEA, per germline. Trimming cost V 5 bases and J 5 bases, with 16 bases left between them. This CDR3 has 13 residues. The CDR3 DNA sequence: TGCAGCGTTCGACAGAGGGGGACGCACGAGCAGTACTTC. It encodes CSVRQRGTHEQYF.

The genes are TRBV15 and TRBJ1-3; 7 nucleotides line up with TRBD1. CDR1 and CDR2 (germline): LNHNV, YYDKDF (reference sequence). The CDR3 extends over 15 amino acids. J gave up 3 bases and V 2 bases, and 4 bases lay outside the gene matches. CDR3 region: CATSRRQGLGNTIYF. CDR3 coding DNA: TGTGCCACCAGCAGACGACAGGGTCTTGGAAACACCATATATTTT.

This clone was counted between two and nine times. The chain recombines TRBV19 with TRBJ1-2; TRBD1 matches at 8 bases. The junction had 13 bases not matched to a gene; V was cut back by 10 bases and J by 6 bases. Germline V gene lookup returns CDR1 LNHDA and CDR2 SQIVND (reference sequence). The CDR3 is made up of 14 amino acids. The CDR3 loop is CAIKTVDRANGYTF. DNA of the CDR3: TGTGCCATCAAAACCGTGGACAGGGCTAATGGCTACACCTTC.

The rearrangement joins TRBV10-3 to TRBJ2-7; 7 bases align to TRBD2. The CDR3 totals 13 residues. The germline V gene has CDR1 ENHRY and CDR2 SYGVKD. After removal of 4 bases from V and 5 bases from J, the junction contained 5 bases not matched to a gene. As DNA, the CDR3 is TGTGCCATCAGTGGAGGACTAGAGAACGAGCAGTACTTC. This encodes CAISGGLENEQYF.